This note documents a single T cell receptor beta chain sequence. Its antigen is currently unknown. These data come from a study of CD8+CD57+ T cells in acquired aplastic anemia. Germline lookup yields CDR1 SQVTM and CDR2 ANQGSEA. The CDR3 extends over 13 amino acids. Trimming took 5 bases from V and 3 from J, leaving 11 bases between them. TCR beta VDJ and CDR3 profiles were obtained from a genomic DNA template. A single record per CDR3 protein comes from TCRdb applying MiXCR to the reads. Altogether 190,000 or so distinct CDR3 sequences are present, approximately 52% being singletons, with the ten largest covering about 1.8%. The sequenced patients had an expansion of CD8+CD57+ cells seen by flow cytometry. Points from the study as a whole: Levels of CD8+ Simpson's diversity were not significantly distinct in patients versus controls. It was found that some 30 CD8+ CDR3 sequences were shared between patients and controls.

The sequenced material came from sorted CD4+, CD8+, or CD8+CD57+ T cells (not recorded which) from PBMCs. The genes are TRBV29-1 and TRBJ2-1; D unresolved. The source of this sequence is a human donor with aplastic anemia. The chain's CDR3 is CSVLGDLYNEQFF. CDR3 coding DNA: TGCAGCGTTCTAGGTGATCTCTACAATGAGCAGTTCTTC.